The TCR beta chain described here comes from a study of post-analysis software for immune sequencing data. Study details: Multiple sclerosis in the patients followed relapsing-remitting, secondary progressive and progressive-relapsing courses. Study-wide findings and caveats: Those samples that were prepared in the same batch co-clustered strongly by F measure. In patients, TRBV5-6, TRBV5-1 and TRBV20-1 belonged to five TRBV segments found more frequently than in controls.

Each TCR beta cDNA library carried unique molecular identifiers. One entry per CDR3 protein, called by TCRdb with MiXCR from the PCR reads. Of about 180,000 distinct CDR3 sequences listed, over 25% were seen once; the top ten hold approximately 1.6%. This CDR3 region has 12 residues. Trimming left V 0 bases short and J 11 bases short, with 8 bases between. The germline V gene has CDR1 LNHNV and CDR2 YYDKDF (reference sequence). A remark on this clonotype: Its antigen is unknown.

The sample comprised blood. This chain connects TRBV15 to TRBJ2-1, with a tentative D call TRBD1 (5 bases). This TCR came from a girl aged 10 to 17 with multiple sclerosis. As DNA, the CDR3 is TGTGCCACCAGCAGAGACAGGGTCCAGCAGTTCTTC. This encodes CATSRDRVQQFF.